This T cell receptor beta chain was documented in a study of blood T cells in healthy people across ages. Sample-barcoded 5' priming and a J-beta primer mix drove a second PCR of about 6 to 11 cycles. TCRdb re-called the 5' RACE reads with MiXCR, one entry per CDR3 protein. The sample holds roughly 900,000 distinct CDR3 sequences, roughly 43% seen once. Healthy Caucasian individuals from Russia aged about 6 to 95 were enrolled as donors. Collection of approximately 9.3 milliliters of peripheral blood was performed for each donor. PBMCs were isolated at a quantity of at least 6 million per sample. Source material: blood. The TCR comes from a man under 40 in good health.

The CDR3 spells CASNLPGGETQYF. CDR3 bases: TGTGCCAGCAACCTCCCAGGCGGAGAGACCCAGTACTTC. V is TRBV7-9 and J is TRBJ2-5; D remains unclear. V was shortened by 7 bases and J by 4 bases, with 13 bases between the two germline ends. Germline V gives CDR1 SEHNR, CDR2 FQNEAQ (reference sequence). This CDR3 region has 13 residues.